Ten or more counts support the clone carrying this TCR beta chain. This sample is part of a study of blood T cell repertoires in COVID-19. Whole-study context: Sources were T cells, B-cell-depleted T cells, or PBMCs; the material itself was cDNA or gDNA.

The CDR3 is 16 amino acids. CDR1 and CDR2 (germline): SGHRS, YFSETQ. Trimming at V came to 2 bases and at J to 6 bases, leaving 12 bases not matched to a gene. Some clones are missing from TCRdb's copy, which holds only in-frame ones; the method was immunoSEQ multiplex PCR. The profile shows fewer than 250,000 clones, roughly 80% of them singletons. This chain joins TRBV5-1 and TRBJ2-7; 9 bases are shared with TRBD1. The receptor was derived from a woman in her sixties or seventies with acute or convalescent COVID-19. Sequencing was performed on peripheral blood. The CDR3 DNA follows: TGCGCCAGCAGCTTAAGACCGGGACAGGGTTTTTCCGAGCAGTACTTC. This codes for CASSLRPGQGFSEQYF.